These 31 T cell receptor beta chains were all obtained from the same sample, sequenced in a study of spatial heterogeneity in lung cancer. Time point denoted: sample taken at primary tumor resection. The input material, whole RNA from tumor, nontumor lung or frozen PBMC, was sequenced unsorted. Using its own MiXCR run on the 5' RACE reads, TCRdb lists one record per CDR3 protein. The table has thousands of distinct CDR3 sequences, around 4.6% seen once; the top ten hold about 27%. This specimen was PBMCs, taken at surgery. These TCRs come from a male donor with early-stage non-small cell lung cancer.

This clonotype came up many times. The library was built for alpha chains, so this beta chain is an off-target read and its size means little. This chain joins TRBV12-5 and TRBJ1-1; D unresolved. CDR3 size: 11 residues. Trimming shortened V by 7 bases and J by 6 bases, and 9 bases separated the two germline ends. Germline loops: CDR1 LGHNT, CDR2 FRNRAP. CDR3 amino acids: CASASIAEAFF. The CDR3 coding sequence is TGTGCTAGTGCCTCCATCGCTGAAGCTTTCTTT.

This clonotype was seen ten or more times. This beta chain is a stray read from a library made for alpha chains; its abundance is not meaningful. The rearrangement links TRBV12-3 or TRBV12-4 to TRBJ2-1; 7 bases align to TRBD2. CDR3 size: 14 residues. With 6 bases clipped from V and 5 bases from J, the junction kept 7 bases outside the gene matches. DNA of the CDR3: TGTGCCAGCAGCCTAATCCTAGCGGACAATGAGCAGTTCTTC. Translated, it gives CASSLILADNEQFF.

This clonotype came up many times. A library made for alpha chains picked up this beta chain off target, so its size means little. The chain has TRBV7-2 and TRBJ2-6; D not resolved. V shed 3 bases and J shed 2 bases, with 8 bases lying between them. Germline CDR1 SGHTA, CDR2 FQGNSA. This CDR3 has 15 residues. The CDR3 nucleotides are TGTGCCAGCAGCTTCCAGGATACTGGGGCCAACGTCCTGACTTTC. Its translation: CASSFQDTGANVLTF.

This clonotype has ten or more counts. The library was built for alpha chains, so this beta chain is an off-target read and its size means little. The chain recombines TRBV28 with TRBJ1-2; 10 bases line up with TRBD1. With V trimmed by 9 bases and J by 4 bases, 11 bases remained unmatched. The length of the CDR3 is 15 residues. Germline CDR1 MDHEN, CDR2 SYDVKM. In DNA form, the CDR3 reads TGTGCCAGTTACTCGGGACAGGGGATGGCCTATGGCTACACCTTC. Its protein product is CASYSGQGMAYGYTF.

A few counts support this clonotype. A library prepared for alpha chains yielded this beta chain as an off-target read; its size is of little meaning. The chain couples TRBV5-6 to TRBJ2-3, with 12 bases that match TRBD2. Trimming took 4 bases from V and 6 from J; bases not matched to a gene: 6. The CDR3 consists of 15 residues. Germline CDR1 SGHDT, CDR2 YYEEEE. CDR3 in DNA: TGTGCCAGCAGCGGACTAGCGGGGTTGGTCGATACGCAGTATTTT. Its translation is CASSGLAGLVDTQYF.

Concerning this clonotype itself: This beta chain turned up in a library designed for alpha chains; as an off-target read, its abundance says little. The chain couples TRBV3-1 to TRBJ2-3; 10 bases fit TRBD2. Unmatched junction bases numbered 13, after V lost 4 bases and J lost 0 bases. The CDR3 is made up of 19 amino acids. The V gene's germline CDR1 is LGHDT and CDR2 YNNKEL (reference sequence). The CDR3 loop is CASSPWASGGGVSTDTQYF. The CDR3 DNA reads as TGTGCCAGCAGCCCCTGGGCTAGCGGGGGCGGCGTGAGCACAGATACGCAGTATTTT.

This clonotype rates as medium-sized (0.01 to 0.1%). The library was prepared for alpha chains; this beta chain is a stray read, so its frequency means little. This chain uses TRBV14 with TRBJ1-2; weak D call: TRBD1 (6 bases). From germline, CDR1 is SGHDN and CDR2 FVKESK. The CDR3 contains 16 residues. The V end was cut by 0 bases, the J end by 4 bases, with 15 bases between. For the CDR3, the DNA is TGTGCCAGCAGCCAAGAACGGACAGCCATGGGCTATGGCTACACCTTC. It translates to CASSQERTAMGYGYTF.

At least ten counts were recorded for this clonotype. Within a library made for alpha chains, this beta chain is off target, and its count is uninformative. The chain uses TRBV6-1 and TRBJ2-7; 8 bases fit TRBD2. The V segment lost 2 bases and the J segment 12 bases; nucleotides outside the gene matches: 9. Per the germline V gene, CDR1 is MNHNS and CDR2 is SASEGT. This CDR3 has 13 amino acids. This chain's CDR3 is CASSERLREGRYV. The CDR3 coding sequence is TGTGCCAGCAGTGAACGGCTACGGGAGGGCCGGTACGTC.

This clonotype came up many times. Since the library was made to target alpha chains, this beta chain is a stray read and its abundance is not meaningful. The V call is TRBV24-1, the J call TRBJ2-3; 7 positions agree with TRBD2. After removal of 4 bases from V and 2 bases from J, the junction contained 8 bases not matched to a gene. CDR3 length: 16 residues. Germline-derived CDR1 and CDR2 are KGHDR and SFDVKD. CDR3 amino acids: CATSDPAGPSTDTQYF. The CDR3 region has the DNA TGTGCCACCAGTGACCCAGCGGGGCCATCCACAGATACGCAGTATTTT.

This clonotype was observed many times. A library prepared for alpha chains yielded this beta chain as an off-target read; its size is of little meaning. The rearrangement joins TRBV18 to TRBJ2-5; no reliable D call. Germline CDR1 KGHSH, CDR2 LQKENI. This CDR3 comprises 12 residues. V shed 3 bases and J shed 4 bases, with 6 bases lying between them. This chain's CDR3 is CASSPNIETQYF. CDR3 nucleotide sequence: TGTGCCAGCTCACCGAACATAGAGACCCAGTACTTC.

This clonotype turned up a few times. Since the library was made to target alpha chains, this beta chain is a stray read and its abundance is not meaningful. This chain connects TRBV20-1 to TRBJ2-7; unclear D gene. V gave up 0 bases and J gave up 2 bases, with 5 bases separating them. Germline V gene lookup returns CDR1 DFQATT and CDR2 SNEGSKA (reference sequence). The CDR3 loop spans 12 amino acids. CDR3 coding DNA: TGCAGTGCTAGAGAGGAACCCTACGAGCAGTACTTC. It yields the protein CSAREEPYEQYF.

This clonotype was counted ten times or more. Since the library was made to target alpha chains, this beta chain is a stray read and its abundance is not meaningful. V is TRBV30 and J is TRBJ2-3; D is unclear. CDR1 and CDR2 (germline): GTSNPN, SVGIG (reference sequence). This CDR3 has 12 amino acids. V lost 2 bases and J lost 5, with 8 bases in between. CDR3 sequence reads: CAWSPTRDTQYF. Written as DNA, the CDR3 is TGTGCCTGGAGTCCAACCCGAGATACGCAGTATTTT.

This clonotype occurred many times. For a library built for alpha chains, this beta chain is a stray read; little rests on its size. The rearrangement joins TRBV11-2 to TRBJ2-3; no firm D call. The germline V gene encodes CDR1 SGHAT and CDR2 FQNNGV. Trimming took off 2 bases at V and 6 bases at J, with 12 bases between the two ends. CDR3 size: 14 residues. CDR3 sequence reads: CASSLRLNGDTQYF. In DNA form, the CDR3 reads TGTGCCAGCAGCTTACGGCTAAACGGGGATACGCAGTATTTT.

Notes on this clonotype: This beta chain is an off-target read within a library intended for alpha chains, so its frequency means little. The chain carries TRBV28 and TRBJ1-3, with unresolved D. The CDR3 sequence is 14 residues long. In germline, CDR1 is MDHEN, CDR2 SYDVKM. Between the trimmed V and J ends, which lost 5 bases and 5 bases, there was a span of 13 bases. CDR3 nucleotide sequence: TGTGCCAGCAGTCCTAATTTAGGAAGAAACACCATATATTTT. It translates to CASSPNLGRNTIYF.

By frequency in the sample, this clonotype is medium-sized. Because the library targeted alpha chains, this beta chain is an off-target read whose size means little. The chain carries TRBV28 and TRBJ2-7; 8 nucleotides align to TRBD2. Germline lookup yields CDR1 MDHEN and CDR2 SYDVKM. This CDR3 comprises 13 residues. J was trimmed by 2 bases and V by 8 bases; bases with no gene match: 5. For the CDR3, the DNA is TGTGCCAGCCGGGGGGGGTATACCTACGAGCAGTACGTC. Protein: CASRGGYTYEQYV.

Ten or more counts support this clonotype. Within a library made for alpha chains, this beta chain is off target, and its count is uninformative. The rearrangement joins TRBV4-3 to TRBJ1-1, with D maybe TRBD1 (6 bases). The CDR3 sequence is 14 residues long. The germline CDR1 and CDR2 sequences are LGHNA and YSLEER. Trimming took off 10 bases at V and 4 bases at J, with 19 bases between the two ends. The CDR3: CATSNRVAGTEAFF. The CDR3, as DNA: TGCGCCACTTCTAACAGGGTTGCCGGCACTGAAGCTTTCTTT.

In its sample, this clonotype ranks as medium-sized. The library was built for alpha chains, so this beta chain is an off-target read and its size means little. The chain carries TRBV6-5 and TRBJ2-1; 11 positions match TRBD2. From germline, CDR1 is MNHEY and CDR2 SVGAGI. The V and J ends lost 7 bases and 8 bases, in that order; junction bases with no gene match: 7. This CDR3 comprises 14 residues. CDR3: CASNPSGGQYEQFF. DNA for the CDR3: TGTGCCAGCAACCCTAGCGGGGGGCAGTATGAGCAGTTCTTC.

This clonotype was seen only a few times. Since it is a stray read in a library aimed at alpha chains, this beta chain has a size that is not meaningful. This chain joins TRBV19 and TRBJ2-3; the D gene is possibly TRBD1 (5 bases). Germline V gene data show CDR1 as LNHDA and CDR2 as SQIVND (reference sequence). The CDR3 contains 13 residues. Between the trimmed V and J ends, which lost 7 bases and 4 bases, there was a span of 12 bases. The CDR3 protein is CASTTLGADTQYF. The CDR3 nucleotides are TGTGCCAGTACCACGTTAGGGGCAGATACGCAGTATTTT.

Judged by abundance, this clonotype is medium-sized. This beta chain is a stray sequence in a library constructed for alpha chains; its clone size is not meaningful. The V and J genes are TRBV4-3 and TRBJ1-4, with a weak D call TRBD1 (6 bases). The CDR3 is 16 amino acids. In germline, CDR1 is LGHNA, CDR2 YSLEER. Between the trimmed V and J ends, which lost 4 bases and 6 bases, there was a span of 18 bases. The CDR3 region has the DNA TGCGCCAGCAGCCCGGGTTTCGGGGGGCGTGATGAAAAACTGTTTTTT. This codes for CASSPGFGGRDEKLFF.

This clonotype is medium-sized by share. The library was prepared for alpha chains; this beta chain is a stray read, so its frequency means little. The chain combines TRBV7-9 with TRBJ2-3, with a tentative D call TRBD1 (6 bases). The CDR3 extends over 16 amino acids. The germline CDR1 and CDR2 sequences are SEHNR and FQNEAQ (reference sequence). V lost 5 bases and J lost 11, with 26 bases in between. The chain's CDR3 is CASSLLQGTFSHEQYF. For the CDR3, the DNA is TGTGCCAGCAGCCTGCTGCAGGGGACCTTTTCCCATGAGCAGTATTTT. The full variable domain, rest sourced from reference TRBV7-9 and TRBJ2-3, is DTGVSQNPRHKITKRGQNVTFRCDPISEHNRLYWYRQTLGQGPEFLTYFQNEAQLEKSRLLSDRFSAERPKGSFSTLEIQRTEQGDSAMYLCASSLLQGTFSHEQYFGPGTRLTVL.

There are many counts of this clonotype. This beta chain appears as a stray read in a library generated for alpha chains; its size is not informative. This chain connects TRBV7-8 to TRBJ2-2, with 9 bases that match TRBD2. CDR1 SGHVS and CDR2 FQNEAQ come from the germline V gene. The CDR3 covers 13 residues. Trimming removed 10 bases from V and 6 bases from J; junction bases left unmatched: 6. The CDR3 nucleotides read TGTGCCACGGGCGGGGGGGTCGCCGGGGAGCTGTTTTTT. Its protein product is CATGGGVAGELFF.

As to this clonotype: A single base separates this from a much larger clone, so it may be a read error. This beta chain represents an off-target read in a library built for alpha chains; its size is of limited meaning. This chain joins TRBV19 and TRBJ2-3; 9 nucleotides line up with TRBD1. Germline-derived CDR1 and CDR2 are LNHDA and SQIVND (reference sequence). Trimming at V came to 5 bases and at J to 4 bases, leaving 4 bases not matched to a gene. The CDR3 consists of 14 residues. The CDR3 nucleotides are TGTGCCAGTAGTGTGGGACAGGGAGCAGATACGCAGTATTTT. Protein product: CASSVGQGADTQYF.

Many counts were recorded for this clonotype. A library made for alpha chains picked up this beta chain off target, so its size means little. The V call is TRBV20-1, the J call TRBJ1-6; TRBD1 matches at 9 bases. Germline CDR1 and CDR2: DFQATT and SNEGSKA (reference sequence). The CDR3 loop spans 14 amino acids. Germline trimming cut 3 bases from V and 9 bases from J; bases unmatched to any gene: 6. The CDR3 bases are TGCAGTGCTAGCAGGGACAGGGTCCGTTCACCCCTCCACTTT. Protein: CSASRDRVRSPLHF.

Many counts were recorded for this clonotype. The library was prepared for alpha chains; this beta chain is a stray read, so its frequency means little. V gene TRBV28 combines with J gene TRBJ2-2; tentatively, D is TRBD1 (6 bases). The length of the CDR3 is 16 residues. V shed 5 bases and J shed 0 bases, with 13 bases lying between them. Germline V gene sequence: CDR1 MDHEN, CDR2 SYDVKM. The CDR3 sequence: CASSDTGFSNTGELFF. In nucleotides, the CDR3 is TGTGCCAGCAGTGACACAGGGTTTTCGAACACCGGGGAGCTGTTTTTT.

This clonotype was picked up many times. The size of this beta chain means little, since it is a stray read in a library made for alpha chains. The chain joins TRBV9 to TRBJ1-4; D is unclear. This CDR3 has 13 residues. Trimming took 5 bases from V and 7 from J, leaving 12 bases between them. Germline V lookup: CDR1 SGDLS, CDR2 YYNGEE. The CDR3 DNA reads TGTGCCAGCAGTTATAGAGGTGGTGAAAAACTGTTTTTT. Protein sequence: CASSYRGGEKLFF.

This clonotype has a count of ten or more. This beta chain is an off-target read within a library intended for alpha chains, so its frequency means little. This chain uses TRBV29-1 with TRBJ1-1; 9 bases align to TRBD1. The CDR3 is made up of 13 amino acids. Germline V gene lookup returns CDR1 SQVTM and CDR2 ANQGSEA. V trimming: 6 bases; J trimming: 1 base; junction bases outside the gene matches: 3. The CDR3 region has the DNA TGCAGCGTGCCGGGACAGGGGAACACTGAAGCTTTCTTT. It specifies CSVPGQGNTEAFF. The full variable domain, in which reference TRBV29-1 and TRBJ1-1 provide the parts outside the CDR3, is SAVISQKPSRDICQRGTSLTIQCQVDSQVTMMFWYRQQPGQSLTLIATANQGSEATYESGFVIDKFPISRPNLTFSTLTVSNMSPEDSSIYLCSVPGQGNTEAFFGQGTRLTVV.

In this sample, this clonotype turned up many times. This beta chain is off target for a library built for alpha chains, so its abundance means little. The chain links TRBV20-1 to TRBJ2-1, with 9 bases aligning to TRBD1. V lost 1 base to trimming and J lost 2 bases; unmatched junction nucleotides: 15. The germline CDR1 and CDR2 sequences are DFQATT and SNEGSKA (reference sequence). This CDR3 has 19 amino acids. This CDR3 reads CSARGGNFATGGTYNEQFF. The CDR3 region has the DNA TGCAGTGCTAGAGGAGGTAATTTCGCGACAGGGGGAACCTACAATGAGCAGTTCTTC.

This clonotype was observed at least ten times. Since it is a stray read in a library aimed at alpha chains, this beta chain has a size that is not meaningful. This chain links TRBV7-8 with TRBJ1-1; 8 bases are shared with TRBD1. This CDR3 has 15 amino acids. Germline V gene sequence: CDR1 SGHVS, CDR2 FQNEAQ. Trimming took 5 bases from V and 0 from J; bases not matched to a gene: 5. CDR3 nucleotide sequence: TGTGCCAGCAGCGACAGGGGACAGATGAACACTGAAGCTTTCTTT. It translates to CASSDRGQMNTEAFF.

At least ten counts were recorded for this clonotype. As an off-target read in a library built for alpha chains, this beta chain has a frequency of little significance. The genes are TRBV19 and TRBJ2-6, with D possibly matching TRBD1 (6 bases). CDR3 size: 15 residues. Trimming shortened V by 5 bases and J by 0 bases, and 8 bases separated the two germline ends. CDR1 is LNHDA, CDR2 SQIVND, per germline (reference sequence). The CDR3 DNA reads TGTGCCAGTAGTCGCAGGGGCTCTGGGGCCAACGTCCTGACTTTC. It codes for CASSRRGSGANVLTF.

This clonotype was observed many times. For a library built for alpha chains, this beta chain is a stray read; little rests on its size. As DNA, the CDR3 is TGTGCCAGCAGCTTATGGGTTAGCGGGGAGACCCAGTACTTC. It translates to CASSLWVSGETQYF. The chain carries TRBV7-2 and TRBJ2-5; 7 nucleotides align to TRBD2. CDR1 is SGHTA and CDR2 is FQGNSA in the germline V gene. This CDR3 is built from 14 residues. The ends lost 2 bases at V and 5 bases at J; junction bases unmatched: 5.

This clonotype is categorized as medium-sized (0.01 to 0.1%). For a library built for alpha chains, this beta chain is a stray read; little rests on its size. J is TRBJ2-7 and V is TRBV16; TRBD1 is a possible D gene (5 bases). Between the trimmed V and J ends, which lost 8 bases and 1 base, there was a span of 18 bases. Germline V gives CDR1 KGHSY, CDR2 FQNENV. The CDR3 totals 15 residues. The CDR3 reads CASSIGDSKSYEQYF. In nucleotides, the CDR3 is TGTGCCAGCTCTATCGGAGACAGCAAATCCTACGAGCAGTACTTC.